A single sample gave rise to the 4 T cell receptor beta chains below, sequenced in a study of identical twins. MiXCR, run by TCRdb on the 5' RACE reads, gives a single entry per CDR3 protein. The sample has a few hundred thousand distinct CDR3 sequences, about 8.9% seen once; the top ten hold over 2.5%. In addition, the sample was reused for a study of yellow fever vaccine responses in identical twins.

Input material: CD8+ T cells sorted from blood. These receptors were taken from a woman aged 18-29 years in good health.

This clonotype was recorded a few times. This rearrangement joins TRBV6-1 to TRBJ2-5; D might be TRBD2 (6 bases). CDR3 length equals 16 residues. In germline, CDR1 is MNHNS, CDR2 SASEGT. Deletions cut 3 bases from V and 6 bases from J, with 20 bases between. The CDR3 nucleotides are TGTGCCAGCAGTGACCCTAGCGTGGGGAGGTTGAAGACCCAGTACTTC. This translates into CASSDPSVGRLKTQYF.

The chain recombines TRBV14 with TRBJ1-2; D is unclear. V lost 7 bases and J lost 8, with 20 bases in between. Per germline, CDR1 SGHDN and CDR2 FVKESK. The CDR3 extends over 14 amino acids. The CDR3: CASTTDGVELGYTF. The CDR3 nucleotides are TGTGCCAGCACCACAGACGGGGTTGAACTAGGCTACACCTTC.

The chain couples TRBV7-8 to TRBJ2-1, with no clear D. Germline assignment: CDR1 SGHVS and CDR2 FQNEAQ. Between the trimmed V and J ends, which lost 4 bases and 0 bases, there was a span of 22 bases. The CDR3 length is 19 residues. The CDR3 sequence: CASSSLGVATTSSYNEQFF. In DNA form, the CDR3 reads TGTGCCAGCAGCTCCCTTGGGGTGGCTACAACAAGCTCCTACAATGAGCAGTTCTTC.

This clonotype was found many times. V usage is TRBV2 and J usage is TRBJ2-7; unclear D gene. The CDR3 totals 13 residues. V gave up 2 bases and J gave up 6 bases, with 11 bases separating them. Germline V lookup: CDR1 SNHLY, CDR2 FYNNEI. CDR3 sequence: CASSELSGGEQYF. CDR3 DNA: TGTGCCAGCAGTGAATTGTCGGGTGGCGAGCAGTACTTC.